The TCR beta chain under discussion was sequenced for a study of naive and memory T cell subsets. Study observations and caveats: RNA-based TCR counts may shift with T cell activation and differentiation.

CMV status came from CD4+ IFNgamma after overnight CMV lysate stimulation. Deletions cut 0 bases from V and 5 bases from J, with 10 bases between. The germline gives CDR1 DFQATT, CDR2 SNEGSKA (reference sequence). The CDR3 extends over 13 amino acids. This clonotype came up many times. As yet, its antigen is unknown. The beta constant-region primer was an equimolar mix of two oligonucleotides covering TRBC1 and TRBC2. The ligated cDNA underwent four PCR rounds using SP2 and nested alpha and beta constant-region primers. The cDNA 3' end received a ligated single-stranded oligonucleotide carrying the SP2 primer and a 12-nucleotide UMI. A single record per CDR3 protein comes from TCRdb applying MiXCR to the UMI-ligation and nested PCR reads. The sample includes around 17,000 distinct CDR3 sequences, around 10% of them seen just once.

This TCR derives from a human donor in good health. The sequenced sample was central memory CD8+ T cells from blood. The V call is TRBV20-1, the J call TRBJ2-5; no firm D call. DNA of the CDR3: TGCAGTGCTAGAGATCGGCTTCGGGAGACCCAGTACTTC. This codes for CSARDRLRETQYF.